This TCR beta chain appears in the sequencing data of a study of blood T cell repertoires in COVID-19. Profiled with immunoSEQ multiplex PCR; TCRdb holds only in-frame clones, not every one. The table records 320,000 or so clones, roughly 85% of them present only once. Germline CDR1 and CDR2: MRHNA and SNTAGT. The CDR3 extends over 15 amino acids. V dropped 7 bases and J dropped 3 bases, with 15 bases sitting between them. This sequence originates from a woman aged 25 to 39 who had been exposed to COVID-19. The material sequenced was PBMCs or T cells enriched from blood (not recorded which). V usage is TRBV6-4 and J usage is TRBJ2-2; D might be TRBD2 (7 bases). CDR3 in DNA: TGTGCCAGCACTAAAGGGGGGGAAGACACCGGGGAGCTGTTTTTT. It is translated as CASTKGGEDTGELFF.